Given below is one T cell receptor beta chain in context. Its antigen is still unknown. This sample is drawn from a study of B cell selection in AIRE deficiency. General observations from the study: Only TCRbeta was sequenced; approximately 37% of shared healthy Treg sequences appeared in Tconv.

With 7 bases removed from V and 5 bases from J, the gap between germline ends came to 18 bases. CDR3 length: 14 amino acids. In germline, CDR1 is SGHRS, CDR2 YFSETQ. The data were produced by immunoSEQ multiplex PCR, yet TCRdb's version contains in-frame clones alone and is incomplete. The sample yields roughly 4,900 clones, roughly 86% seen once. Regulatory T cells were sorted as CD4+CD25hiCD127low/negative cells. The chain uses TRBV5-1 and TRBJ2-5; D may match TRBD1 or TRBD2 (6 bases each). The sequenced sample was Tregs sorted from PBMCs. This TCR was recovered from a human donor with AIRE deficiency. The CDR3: CASGMMRGEETQYF. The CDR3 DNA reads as TGCGCCAGCGGCATGATGAGGGGGGAGGAGACCCAGTACTTC.